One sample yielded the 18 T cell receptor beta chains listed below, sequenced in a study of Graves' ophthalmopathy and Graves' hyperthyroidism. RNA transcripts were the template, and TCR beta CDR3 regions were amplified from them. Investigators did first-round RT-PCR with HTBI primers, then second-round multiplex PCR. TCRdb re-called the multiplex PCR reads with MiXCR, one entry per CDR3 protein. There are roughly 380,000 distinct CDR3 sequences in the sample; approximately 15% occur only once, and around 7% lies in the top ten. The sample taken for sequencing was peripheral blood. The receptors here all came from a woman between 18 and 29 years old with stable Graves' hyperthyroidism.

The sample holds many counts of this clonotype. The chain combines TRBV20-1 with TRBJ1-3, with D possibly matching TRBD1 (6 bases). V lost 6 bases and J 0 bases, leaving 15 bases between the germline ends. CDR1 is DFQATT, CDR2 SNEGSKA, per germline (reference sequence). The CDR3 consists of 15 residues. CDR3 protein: CSAVTQGFSGNTIYF. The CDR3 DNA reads TGCAGTGCCGTAACACAGGGCTTCTCTGGAAACACCATATATTTT.

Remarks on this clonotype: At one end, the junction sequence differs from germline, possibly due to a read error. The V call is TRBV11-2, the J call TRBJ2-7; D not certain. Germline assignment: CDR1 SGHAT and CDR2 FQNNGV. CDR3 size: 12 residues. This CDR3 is CASSVRPYDQYF. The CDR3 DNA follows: TGTGCCAGCAGCGTCAGACCCTACGATCAGTACTTC.

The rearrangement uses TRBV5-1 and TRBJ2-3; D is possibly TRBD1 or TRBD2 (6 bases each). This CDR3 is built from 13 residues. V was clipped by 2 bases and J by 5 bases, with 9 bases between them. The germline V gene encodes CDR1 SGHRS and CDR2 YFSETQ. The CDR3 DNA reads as TGCGCCAGCAGCTTTGGGGGGCAAGATACGCAGTATTTT. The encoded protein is CASSFGGQDTQYF.

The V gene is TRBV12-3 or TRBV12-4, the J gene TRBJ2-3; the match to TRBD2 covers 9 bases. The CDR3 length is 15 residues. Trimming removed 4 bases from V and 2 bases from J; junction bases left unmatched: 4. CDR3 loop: CASSSTSGPTDTQYF. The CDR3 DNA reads TGTGCCAGCAGTTCGACTAGCGGCCCCACAGATACGCAGTATTTT.

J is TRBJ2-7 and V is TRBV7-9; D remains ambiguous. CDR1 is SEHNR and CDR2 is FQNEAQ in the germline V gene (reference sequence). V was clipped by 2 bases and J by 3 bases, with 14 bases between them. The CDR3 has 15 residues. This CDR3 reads CASSLPLDENYEQYF. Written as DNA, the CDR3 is TGTGCCAGCAGCTTACCCCTGGATGAAAACTACGAGCAGTACTTC. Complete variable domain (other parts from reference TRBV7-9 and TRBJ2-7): DTGVSQNPRHKITKRGQNVTFRCDPISEHNRLYWYRQTLGQGPEFLTYFQNEAQLEKSRLLSDRFSAERPKGSFSTLEIQRTEQGDSAMYLCASSLPLDENYEQYFGPGTRLTVT.

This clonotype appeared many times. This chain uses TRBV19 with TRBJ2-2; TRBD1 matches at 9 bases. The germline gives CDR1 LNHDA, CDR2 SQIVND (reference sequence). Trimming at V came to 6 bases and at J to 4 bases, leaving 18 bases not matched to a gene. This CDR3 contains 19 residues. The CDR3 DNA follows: TGTGCCAGTAGGGAGGGAAGGGGACAGGGACGTCGAGGCACCGGGGAGCTGTTTTTT. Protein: CASREGRGQGRRGTGELFF.

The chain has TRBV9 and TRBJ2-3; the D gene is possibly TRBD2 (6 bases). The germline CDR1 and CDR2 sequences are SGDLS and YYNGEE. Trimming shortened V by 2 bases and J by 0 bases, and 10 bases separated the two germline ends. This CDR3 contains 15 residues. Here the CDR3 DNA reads TGTGCCAGCAGCGTCGGGGCGGGAAGCACAGATACGCAGTATTTT. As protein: CASSVGAGSTDTQYF.

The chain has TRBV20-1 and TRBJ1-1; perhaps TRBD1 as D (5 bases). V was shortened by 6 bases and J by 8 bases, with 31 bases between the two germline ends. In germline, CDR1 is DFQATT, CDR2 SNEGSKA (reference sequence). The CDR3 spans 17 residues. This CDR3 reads CSAPLGGQGGFGREAFF. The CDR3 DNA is TGCAGTGCCCCCCTGGGTGGCCAGGGAGGTTTCGGTCGCGAAGCTTTCTTT.

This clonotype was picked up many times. CDR3 nucleotide sequence: TGTGCCAGCGAGAAAACGGCCCTTCGGAACACTGAAGCTTTCTTT. Amino acids: CASEKTALRNTEAFF. The V and J genes are TRBV2 and TRBJ1-1; D uncertain. The length of the CDR3 is 15 residues. V lost 8 bases to trimming and J lost 1 base, with 17 bases between them. Germline-derived CDR1 and CDR2 are SNHLY and FYNNEI.

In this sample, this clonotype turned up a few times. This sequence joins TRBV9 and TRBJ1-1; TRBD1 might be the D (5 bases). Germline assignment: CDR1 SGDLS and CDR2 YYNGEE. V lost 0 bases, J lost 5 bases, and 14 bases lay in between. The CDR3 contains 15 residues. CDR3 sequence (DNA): TGTGCCAGCAGCGTAGTCAAAGGGACCGTTACTGAAGCTTTCTTT. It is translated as CASSVVKGTVTEAFF.

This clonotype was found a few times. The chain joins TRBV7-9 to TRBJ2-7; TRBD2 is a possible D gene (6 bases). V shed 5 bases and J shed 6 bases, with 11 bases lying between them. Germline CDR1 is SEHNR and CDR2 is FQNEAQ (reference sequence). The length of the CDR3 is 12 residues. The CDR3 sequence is CASSPGGSEQYF. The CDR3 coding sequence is TGTGCCAGCAGCCCCGGGGGTTCCGAGCAGTACTTC.

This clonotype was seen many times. The CDR3 is CASSDQRNTEAFF. For the CDR3, the DNA is TGTGCCAGTAGTGACCAGCGGAACACTGAAGCTTTCTTT. J is TRBJ1-1 and V is TRBV19; D is unclear. The V and J ends lost 5 bases and 1 base respectively, with 8 bases between them. This CDR3 has 13 residues. Germline V gives CDR1 LNHDA, CDR2 SQIVND (reference sequence).

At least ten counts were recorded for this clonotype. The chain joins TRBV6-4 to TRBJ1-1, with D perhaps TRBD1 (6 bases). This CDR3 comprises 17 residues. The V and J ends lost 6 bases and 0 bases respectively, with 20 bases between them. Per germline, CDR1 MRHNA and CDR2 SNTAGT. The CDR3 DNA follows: TGTGCCAGCAGGCCGGCGGGGGCGAACTTCATGAACACTGAAGCTTTCTTT. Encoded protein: CASRPAGANFMNTEAFF.

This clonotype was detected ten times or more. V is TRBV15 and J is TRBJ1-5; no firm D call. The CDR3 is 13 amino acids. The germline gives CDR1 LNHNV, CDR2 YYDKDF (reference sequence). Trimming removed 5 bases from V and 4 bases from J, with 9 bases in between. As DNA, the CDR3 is TGTGCCACCAGCGTCCTACGAAATCAGCCCCAGCATTTT. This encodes CATSVLRNQPQHF.

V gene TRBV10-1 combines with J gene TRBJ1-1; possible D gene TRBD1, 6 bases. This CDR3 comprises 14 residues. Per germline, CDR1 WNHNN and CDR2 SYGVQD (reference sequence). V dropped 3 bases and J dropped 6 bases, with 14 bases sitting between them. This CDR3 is CASSERGGTSEAFF. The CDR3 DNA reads TGCGCCAGCAGTGAAAGGGGGGGAACATCTGAAGCTTTCTTT.

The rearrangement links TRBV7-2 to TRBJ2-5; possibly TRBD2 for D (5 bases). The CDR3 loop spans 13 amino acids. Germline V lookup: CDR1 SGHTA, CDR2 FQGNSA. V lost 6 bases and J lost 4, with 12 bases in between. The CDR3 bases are TGTGCCAGCAGGCCGAGGGCTCGAGAGACCCAGTACTTC. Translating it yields CASRPRARETQYF.

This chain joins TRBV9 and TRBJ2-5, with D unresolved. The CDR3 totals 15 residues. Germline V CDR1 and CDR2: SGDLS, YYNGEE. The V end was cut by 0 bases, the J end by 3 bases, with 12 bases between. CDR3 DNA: TGTGCCAGCAGCGTAGAGGCACTTTCAAAAGAGACCCAGTACTTC. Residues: CASSVEALSKETQYF.

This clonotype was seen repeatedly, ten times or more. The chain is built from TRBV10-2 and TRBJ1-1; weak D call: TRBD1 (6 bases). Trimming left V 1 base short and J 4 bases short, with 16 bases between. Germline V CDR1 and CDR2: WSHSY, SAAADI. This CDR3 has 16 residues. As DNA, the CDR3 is TGCGCCAGCAGTGAGTTAGGGGGGCTCCAGGGCACTGAAGCTTTCTTT. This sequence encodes CASSELGGLQGTEAFF.